The sequence of this T cell receptor beta chain was determined in a study of T cell responses to AZD1222 COVID-19 vaccine. Whole-study results and caveats: Seropositivity was recorded at baseline in only five to seven AZD1222 recipients. There were repertoire samples only from the period after the peak T cell response. Donors, mostly white British, included more females; clonal diversity was possibly underestimated. Compared with day 0, the breadth and depth of the Spike-specific TCR repertoire rose significantly after two doses of AZD1222.

The assay was immunoSEQ multiplex PCR, and TCRdb's table has in-frame clones only and misses some. The table lists approximately 200,000 clones, roughly 94% of them singletons. With respect to this clone: The target antigen is unknown.

There are 14 residues in the CDR3. Germline trimming cut 7 bases from V and 5 bases from J; bases unmatched to any gene: 8. Looked up from germline, CDR1 is SGHTA and CDR2 is FQGTGA. The material was peripheral blood, obtained 28 days after the second dose of the MenACWY control vaccine. This TCR was recovered from an adult who received the MenACWY meningococcal vaccine as a control. J is TRBJ1-1 and V is TRBV7-3, with TRBD1 identical over 9 bases. CDR3 loop: CASTQTGGETEAFF. CDR3 nucleotides: TGTGCCAGCACCCAAACAGGGGGCGAGACTGAAGCTTTCTTT.